This T cell receptor beta chain was identified during a study of blood T cells in healthy people across ages. The CDR3 is 14 amino acids. Germline CDR1 is MDHEN and CDR2 is SYDVKM. V trimming: 3 bases; J trimming: 5 bases; junction bases outside the gene matches: 4. Then a second PCR, running about 6 to 12 cycles, was carried out with a sample-barcoded 5' primer and a J-beta primer mix. From the 5' RACE reads, TCRdb called clonotypes with MiXCR, one entry per CDR3 protein. The sample lists 600,000 or so distinct CDR3 sequences, approximately 30% occurring once. This TCR derives from a woman of 80 years or more in good health. Sequenced sample: blood. The rearrangement uses TRBV28 and TRBJ2-7, with 10 nucleotides matching TRBD1. As DNA, the CDR3 is TGTGCCAGCAGTTTCTGGACAGGGGGAAACGAGCAGTACTTC. Its translation: CASSFWTGGNEQYF.